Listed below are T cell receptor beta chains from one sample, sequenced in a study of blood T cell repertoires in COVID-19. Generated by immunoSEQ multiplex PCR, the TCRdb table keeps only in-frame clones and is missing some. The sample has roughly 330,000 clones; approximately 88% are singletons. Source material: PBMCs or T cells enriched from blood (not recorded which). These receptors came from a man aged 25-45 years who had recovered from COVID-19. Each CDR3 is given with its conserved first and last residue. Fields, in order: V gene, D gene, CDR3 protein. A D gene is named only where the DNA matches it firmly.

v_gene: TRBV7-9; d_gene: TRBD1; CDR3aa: CASSLRTGLETQYF
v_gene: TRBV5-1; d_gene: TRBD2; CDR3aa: CASSHGTSGPGWETQYF
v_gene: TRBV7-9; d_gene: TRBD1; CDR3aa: CASSSGQGSSYEQYF
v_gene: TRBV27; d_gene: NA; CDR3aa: CASSLSEGSPLHF
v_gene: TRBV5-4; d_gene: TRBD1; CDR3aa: CASSFTGGSDEQYF
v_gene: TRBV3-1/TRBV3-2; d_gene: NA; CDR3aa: CASSPFGGQEQYF
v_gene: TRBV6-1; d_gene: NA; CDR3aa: CASSEDRAKNIQYF
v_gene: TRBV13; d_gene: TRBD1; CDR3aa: CASSGTGGGGYTF
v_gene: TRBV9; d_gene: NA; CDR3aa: CASSVLARADEQFF
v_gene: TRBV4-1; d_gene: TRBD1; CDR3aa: CASSQGGGGRGPGNTIYF
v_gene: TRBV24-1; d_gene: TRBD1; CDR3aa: CATSERDRGYEQYF
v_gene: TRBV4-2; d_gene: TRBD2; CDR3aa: CASSQDTLAGASYEQYF
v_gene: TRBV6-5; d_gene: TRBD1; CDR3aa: CASSPGTGVAYEQYF
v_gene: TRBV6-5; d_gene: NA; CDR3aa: CASSPKVSYGYTF
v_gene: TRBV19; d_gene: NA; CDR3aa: CASRDPRGSGNTIYF
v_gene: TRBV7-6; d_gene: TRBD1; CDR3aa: CASSLGRGPNQPQHF
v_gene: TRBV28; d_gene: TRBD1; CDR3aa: CASRWDRGLGEQYF
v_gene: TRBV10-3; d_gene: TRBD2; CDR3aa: CAISDRTSGGTDTQYF
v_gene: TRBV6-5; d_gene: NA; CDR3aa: CASKYTGWPNEKLFF
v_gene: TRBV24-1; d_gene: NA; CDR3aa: CATSDGDITNEKLFF
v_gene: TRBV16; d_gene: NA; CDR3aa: CASSQSTGNYGYTF
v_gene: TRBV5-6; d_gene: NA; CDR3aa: CASLDIKANGYTF
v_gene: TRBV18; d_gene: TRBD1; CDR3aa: CASSPPGQGAGQPQHF
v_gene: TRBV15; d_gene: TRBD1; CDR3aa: CATSWGTGSLDEQYF
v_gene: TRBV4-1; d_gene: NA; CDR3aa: CASSQDPARGETQYF
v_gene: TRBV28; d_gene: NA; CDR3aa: CASSPQMTQPQHF
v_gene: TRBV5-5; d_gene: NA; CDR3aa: CASSLKFQSQGLNQPQHF